This T cell receptor (beta chain) was retrieved from a study of T cell responses to AZD1222 COVID-19 vaccine. Study results and caveats: Vaccine-associated CD4 TCRs ranged over spike, dominating at 160-218 and 743-854. Nearly half of unique spike-specific TCRs reportedly avoided B.1.351 and B.1.1.7 mutated regions. Most donors were white British, females outnumbered males, and clonal diversity was possibly underestimated. The peak T cell response came first, and repertoires were sampled only after it.

For this clone: The antigen remains unidentified.

The repertoire was sequenced with immunoSEQ multiplex PCR; TCRdb's copy has only in-frame clones and lacks some. The table lists more than 85,000 clones, 88% of them singletons. CDR3 size: 13 residues. Germline V gene sequence: CDR1 LNHDA, CDR2 SQIVND (reference sequence). V was pared by 6 bases and J by 4 bases, with 12 bases between. This rearrangement joins TRBV19 to TRBJ1-2, with D possibly being TRBD1 (6 bases). This sample comprised peripheral blood, obtained on day 0 of AZD1222 vaccination. This sequence was found in an adult in good health. The CDR3 spells CASSNRALYGYTF. The DNA of the CDR3 is TGTGCCAGTAGCAACAGGGCCCTCTATGGCTACACCTTC.